The TCR beta chain under discussion was sequenced for a study of T-cell reconstitution after alpha-beta-depleted transplantation in children. General observations from the study: Newly generated T cells supplied most T-cell counts and diversity one year post-transplant. Where alpha-beta T cells came from about two months after transplant was reportedly several hundred expanded graft clones.

Unique molecular identifiers were used to barcode this TCRbeta library. Each CDR3 protein gets one entry after TCRdb re-called the PCR reads with MiXCR. The data show roughly 490,000 distinct CDR3 sequences, around 10% seen once. In its sample, this clonotype was seen a few times. Antigen: not known. The ends were cut back, 6 bases at V and 2 bases at J, with 15 bases in the middle. The CDR3 is made up of 15 amino acids. In germline, CDR1 is MNHEY, CDR2 SVGEGT. The clonotype comes from a female patient aged 2-9 years who had a stem cell transplant for aplastic anemia, so the T cells may come from the graft donor. Material: PBMCs, mostly from graft donor cells, obtained 180 days after TCRalphabeta/CD19-depleted stem cell transplant. This rearrangement joins TRBV6-2 or TRBV6-3 to TRBJ2-3; no definite D call. The CDR3 sequence: CASRARRQLTDTQYF. CDR3 DNA: TGTGCCAGCAGAGCCCGGCGCCAACTCACAGATACGCAGTATTTT.